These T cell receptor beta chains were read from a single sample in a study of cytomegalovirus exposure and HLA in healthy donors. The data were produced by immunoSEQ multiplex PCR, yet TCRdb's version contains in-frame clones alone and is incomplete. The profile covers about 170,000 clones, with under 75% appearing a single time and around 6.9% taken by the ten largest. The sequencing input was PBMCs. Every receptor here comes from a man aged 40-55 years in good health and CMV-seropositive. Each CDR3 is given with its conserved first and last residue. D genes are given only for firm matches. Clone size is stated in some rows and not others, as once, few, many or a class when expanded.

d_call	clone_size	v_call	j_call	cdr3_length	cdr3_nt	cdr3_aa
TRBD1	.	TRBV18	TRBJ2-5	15	TGTGCCAGCTCACCTCCGGGACAGGCACAAGAGACCCAGTACTTC	CASSPPGQAQETQYF
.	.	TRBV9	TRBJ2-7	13	TGTGCCAGCAGCGTAGGACAGAACTACGAGCAGTACTTC	CASSVGQNYEQYF
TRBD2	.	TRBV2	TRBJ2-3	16	TGTGCCAGCAGTTCCCTAGCGGGGGGAAGCACAGATACGCAGTATTTT	CASSSLAGGSTDTQYF
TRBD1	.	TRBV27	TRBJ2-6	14	TGTGCCAGCAGTACGTGGACAGGCATTAACGTCCTGACTTTC	CASSTWTGINVLTF
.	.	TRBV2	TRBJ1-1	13	TGTGCCAGCATCAAGGGGCAGTACACTGAAGCTTTCTTT	CASIKGQYTEAFF
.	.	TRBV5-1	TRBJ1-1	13	TGCGCCAGCAGCTTGGCCACCGGGAAGGAAGCTTTCTTT	CASSLATGKEAFF
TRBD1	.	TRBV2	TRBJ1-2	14	TGTGCTGCGAGTAGGGGAGACAGGGACTATGGCTACACCTTC	CAASRGDRDYGYTF
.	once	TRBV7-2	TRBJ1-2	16	TGTGCCAGCAGCCCGGGAGGCCTACGACTGGGCTATGGCTACACCTTC	CASSPGGLRLGYGYTF
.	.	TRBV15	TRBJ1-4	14	TGTGCCACCAGCAGAGGCAGGAATAATGAAAAACTGTTTTTT	CATSRGRNNEKLFF
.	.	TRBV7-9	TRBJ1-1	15	TGTGCCAGCAGCTTTTCTGGGGGGATGAACACTGAAGCTTTCTTT	CASSFSGGMNTEAFF
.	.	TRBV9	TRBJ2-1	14	TGTGCCAGCAGCGTGACTAGGTCGTGGGATGAGCAGTTCTTC	CASSVTRSWDEQFF
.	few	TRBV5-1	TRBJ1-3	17	TGCGCCAGCAGCTCCGACAGAAGCTCCGACTCTGGAAACACCATATATTTT	CASSSDRSSDSGNTIYF
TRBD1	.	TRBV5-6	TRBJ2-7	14	TGTGCCAGCAGCCCCGGGACAGGGAACTACGAGCAGTACTTC	CASSPGTGNYEQYF
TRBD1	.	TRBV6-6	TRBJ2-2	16	TGTGCCAGCACCAGAACCCGACAGGGTAGTACCGGGGAGCTGTTTTTT	CASTRTRQGSTGELFF
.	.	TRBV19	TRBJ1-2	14	TGTGCCAGTAGTCCTAGTGGGGCCGACTATGGCTACACCTTC	CASSPSGADYGYTF
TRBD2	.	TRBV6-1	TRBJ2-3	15	TGTGCCAGCACAGGGACTAGCGGGGGGGCGGATACGCAGTATTTT	CASTGTSGGADTQYF
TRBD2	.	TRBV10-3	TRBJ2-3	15	TGTGCCATCAGTGGAGAGGCGGGGGTCACAGATACGCAGTATTTT	CAISGEAGVTDTQYF
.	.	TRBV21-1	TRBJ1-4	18	TGTGCCAGCAGCCTGCGGACAGGAACGACTGTGGCTAATGAAAAACTGTTTTTT	CASSLRTGTTVANEKLFF
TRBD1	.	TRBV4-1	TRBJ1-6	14	TGCGCCAGCAGCCAATTACAGGGGGTTTCACCCCTCCACTTT	CASSQLQGVSPLHF